These 28 T cell receptor beta chains originate from one sample sequenced in a study of identical twins. A single record per CDR3 protein comes from TCRdb applying MiXCR to the 5' RACE reads. Counted here are more than 1.5 million distinct CDR3 sequences, around 29% occurring once; the ten biggest clones make up roughly 0.3%. Material: cord blood. The receptors come from a newborn girl in good health.

This clonotype was counted only a few times. The chain employs TRBV5-1 and TRBJ2-7, with 8 bases matching TRBD2. Germline CDR1 is SGHRS and CDR2 is YFSETQ. The CDR3 extends over 15 amino acids. After removal of 4 bases from V and 2 bases from J, the junction contained 8 bases not matched to a gene. CDR3 nucleotides: TGCGCCAGCAGCGCCTTAGCGGGACGGACCTACGAGCAGTACTTC. Translation: CASSALAGRTYEQYF.

This chain links TRBV20-1 with TRBJ2-7; TRBD2 matches at 10 bases. Germline V gene data show CDR1 as DFQATT and CDR2 as SNEGSKA (reference sequence). There are 16 residues in the CDR3. Trimming at V came to 0 bases and at J to 3 bases, leaving 8 bases not matched to a gene. Here the CDR3 reads CSARDEGLAPIYEQYF. The CDR3 DNA reads TGCAGTGCTAGAGATGAGGGACTAGCGCCAATCTACGAGCAGTACTTC.

In this sample, this clonotype turned up once. The chain couples TRBV12-3 or TRBV12-4 to TRBJ2-1; the match to TRBD1 covers 8 bases. The CDR3 is made up of 17 amino acids. V dropped 2 bases and J dropped 0; count of bases not matched to a gene: 6. CDR3 in DNA: TGTGCCAGCAGTTTATACAGGACAGGGAGCTCCTACAATGAGCAGTTCTTC. As protein: CASSLYRTGSSYNEQFF.

The J gene is TRBJ1-1, the V gene TRBV20-1; D is perhaps TRBD1 (6 bases). CDR1 DFQATT and CDR2 SNEGSKA come from the germline V gene (reference sequence). The V and J ends lost 1 base and 0 bases respectively, with 12 bases between them. The CDR3 sequence is 15 residues long. The CDR3 DNA reads TGCAGTGCTAGAGGGGGGGCCCAACTGAACACTGAAGCTTTCTTT. It specifies CSARGGAQLNTEAFF.

V usage is TRBV14 and J usage is TRBJ2-1; the match to TRBD2 covers 9 bases. Germline-derived CDR1 and CDR2 are SGHDN and FVKESK. The CDR3 runs 17 residues. Trimming cost V 4 bases and J 0 bases; bases outside gene matches: 7. The CDR3 region has the DNA TGTGCCAGCAGCCTGGGACTAGCACCCCGCTCCTACAATGAGCAGTTCTTC. This sequence encodes CASSLGLAPRSYNEQFF.

V gene TRBV12-3 or TRBV12-4 combines with J gene TRBJ1-2, with D perhaps matching TRBD1 (6 bases). The CDR3 consists of 13 residues. The V and J ends lost 6 bases and 9 bases respectively, with 17 bases between them. In DNA, the CDR3 is TGTGCCAGCAGCCGAACCGACAGGACACGCTACACCTTC. Translating it yields CASSRTDRTRYTF.

The chain joins TRBV29-1 to TRBJ2-2; 7 nucleotides align to TRBD1. CDR3 length: 12 amino acids. J gave up 3 bases and V 6 bases, and 1 base lay outside the gene matches. Germline V gives CDR1 SQVTM, CDR2 ANQGSEA. CDR3 nucleotides: TGCAGCGTAGGGGGCGACACCGGGGAGCTGTTTTTT. This codes for CSVGGDTGELFF.

This clonotype has just a few counts. This chain links TRBV4-2 with TRBJ1-2, with 8 bases fitting TRBD1. CDR1 and CDR2 from the germline V gene are LGHNA and YNFKEQ. This CDR3 has 15 amino acids. J was trimmed by 5 bases and V by 3 bases; bases with no gene match: 8. CDR3 bases: TGTGCCAGCAGCCATCCCGGGACAGGTGAATATGGCTACACCTTC. The encoded protein is CASSHPGTGEYGYTF.

In this sample, this clonotype turned up many times. The chain combines TRBV29-1 with TRBJ2-3; TRBD1 agrees at 10 bases. In germline, CDR1 is SQVTM, CDR2 ANQGSEA. The V segment lost 7 bases and the J segment 1 base; nucleotides outside the gene matches: 11. CDR3 length: 16 amino acids. The CDR3 region has the DNA TGCAGCGGCACAGGACAGGGGGGAGGACGCACAGATACGCAGTATTTT. It is translated as CSGTGQGGGRTDTQYF.

This clonotype was seen more than once but under ten times. The chain combines TRBV6-1 with TRBJ2-7; a weak D match, TRBD2 (6 bases). The V and J ends lost 2 bases and 5 bases respectively, with 7 bases between them. The length of the CDR3 is 12 residues. Per germline, CDR1 MNHNS and CDR2 SASEGT. CDR3 region: CASSEWGDEQYF. The DNA for the CDR3 is TGTGCCAGCAGTGAATGGGGGGACGAGCAGTACTTC.

This clonotype was counted at least ten times. The chain has TRBV2 and TRBJ1-1; weak D call: TRBD1 (6 bases). The CDR3 covers 17 residues. CDR1 SNHLY and CDR2 FYNNEI come from the germline V gene. V was clipped by 7 bases and J by 2 bases, with 23 bases between them. The CDR3 nucleotides read TGTGCCAGCATCGGCAGGGACAAGGTGAACGCCAACACTGAAGCTTTCTTT. It encodes CASIGRDKVNANTEAFF.

This clonotype has more than one count but fewer than ten. At one of its ends the junction is not consistent with the germline gene, which may arise from a read error. The chain combines TRBV9 with TRBJ2-7, with D unclear. The CDR3 length is 14 residues. Germline V lookup: CDR1 SGDLS, CDR2 YYNGEE. The CDR3 coding sequence is TGTGCCGGCAGCGTAGAGGCGGAACCCTACGAGCAGTACTTC. This sequence encodes CAGSVEAEPYEQYF.

For this clonotype: The junction departs from germline at one end; a sequencing error may be responsible. The rearrangement uses TRBV12-3 or TRBV12-4 and TRBJ1-6; no clear D gene. The CDR3 consists of 15 residues. The CDR3 DNA sequence: TGTGCCAGCAGCCTGACGGTATCCTATAATTCACTCCTCCACTTT. Its protein is CASSLTVSYNSLLHF.

The V gene is TRBV20-1, the J gene TRBJ1-6; 8 nucleotides line up with TRBD1. CDR1 and CDR2 from the germline V gene are DFQATT and SNEGSKA (reference sequence). With 5 bases clipped from V and 1 base from J, the junction kept 13 bases outside the gene matches. CDR3 length equals 18 residues. The CDR3 region has the DNA TGCAGTGCTCGAAAAAGCAGGGGGCTGAGGTCCTATAATTCACCCCTCCACTTT. Translating gives CSARKSRGLRSYNSPLHF.

Only a few counts were recorded for this clonotype. Here the CDR3 DNA reads TGCAGTGCTAGAGGACTGATACCCAGTGAGCAGTTCTTC. This codes for CSARGLIPSEQFF. This sequence joins TRBV20-1 and TRBJ2-1, with unresolved D. CDR3 length: 13 amino acids. V was cut by 1 base and J by 9 bases, with 13 bases left in between. Germline V gene sequence: CDR1 DFQATT, CDR2 SNEGSKA (reference sequence).

This chain joins TRBV3-1 and TRBJ2-2, with no clear D. This CDR3 contains 16 residues. The germline V gene has CDR1 LGHDT and CDR2 YNNKEL (reference sequence). The germline V and J ends were trimmed by 3 bases and 6 bases, with 17 bases remaining between them. CDR3 sequence: CASSHRHRGTAGELFF. CDR3 DNA: TGTGCCAGCAGCCACAGGCATAGAGGAACAGCCGGGGAGCTGTTTTTT. Together with reference TRBV3-1 and TRBJ2-2, the CDR3 gives the full variable domain: DTAVSQTPKYLVTQMGNDKSIKCEQNLGHDTMYWYKQDSKKFLKIMFSYNNKELIINETVPNRFSPKSPDKAHLNLHINSLELGDSAVYFCASSHRHRGTAGELFFGEGSRLTVL.

The chain joins TRBV20-1 to TRBJ2-7; perhaps TRBD2 as D (5 bases). V was trimmed by 5 bases and J by 2 bases, leaving 13 bases between them. The V gene's germline CDR1 is DFQATT and CDR2 SNEGSKA (reference sequence). CDR3 length equals 13 residues. CDR3 sequence reads: CSAPKPGAYEQYF. In nucleotides, the CDR3 is TGCAGTGCTCCAAAACCCGGGGCCTACGAGCAGTACTTC.

This chain connects TRBV3-1 to TRBJ1-1; 8 positions match TRBD1. Trimming took 6 bases from V and 2 from J; bases not matched to a gene: 8. Germline assignment: CDR1 LGHDT and CDR2 YNNKEL (reference sequence). The CDR3 length is 15 residues. The CDR3 sequence is CASSRQGTVNTEAFF. The CDR3 DNA reads TGTGCCAGCAGTCGACAGGGGACCGTTAACACTGAAGCTTTCTTT.

This clonotype was seen more than once but under ten times. The chain combines TRBV12-3 or TRBV12-4 with TRBJ2-5, with D unclear. The V and J ends lost 5 bases and 11 bases respectively, with 18 bases between them. The CDR3 totals 13 residues. CDR3 protein: CASSPSAWLEQYF. DNA for the CDR3: TGTGCCAGCAGTCCGTCGGCCTGGTTAGAGCAGTACTTC.

The rearrangement joins TRBV6-6 to TRBJ2-4; 9 nucleotides match TRBD2. The germline gives CDR1 MNHNY, CDR2 SVGAGI (reference sequence). This CDR3 comprises 13 residues. The junction had 5 bases not matched to a gene; V was cut back by 0 bases and J by 14 bases. Written as DNA, the CDR3 is TGTGCCAGCAGTTACTCTAATAGCGGGGGAGAGTACTTC. Translation: CASSYSNSGGEYF.

The V gene is TRBV6-1, the J gene TRBJ2-7; TRBD1 matches at 9 bases. V shed 4 bases and J 5 bases; nucleotides not matched to a gene: 6. The CDR3 is 14 amino acids. Germline assignment: CDR1 MNHNS and CDR2 SASEGT. In DNA form, the CDR3 reads TGTGCCAGCAGTGTCCGGGACAGGGTGGACGAGCAGTACTTC. Residues: CASSVRDRVDEQYF.

This clonotype was counted only a few times. V is TRBV28 and J is TRBJ2-1; 9 nucleotides match TRBD2. The CDR3 is 14 amino acids. Germline V CDR1 and CDR2: MDHEN, SYDVKM. V was clipped by 6 bases and J by 6 bases; unmatched bases: 6. The CDR3 bases are TGTGCCAGCAGCCCTAGCGGGAAACCCAATGAGCAGTTCTTC. This encodes CASSPSGKPNEQFF.

The rearrangement links TRBV19 to TRBJ1-2; D unresolved. Germline lookup yields CDR1 LNHDA and CDR2 SQIVND (reference sequence). V lost 7 bases and J lost 11, with 17 bases in between. CDR3 length: 12 amino acids. CDR3 region: CASTSDTRGYTF. The DNA for the CDR3 is TGTGCCAGTACGTCGGATACCCGGGGATACACCTTC.

This clonotype came up many times. The rearrangement joins TRBV27 to TRBJ1-2; D is undetermined. Trimming cost V 3 bases and J 2 bases, with 7 bases left between them. CDR3 length: 13 residues. The germline V gene has CDR1 MNHEY and CDR2 SMNVEV (reference sequence). DNA of the CDR3: TGTGCCAGCAGTTTCAGCAGGAACTATGGCTACACCTTC. It translates to CASSFSRNYGYTF.

This clonotype came up a few times. This chain uses TRBV5-5 with TRBJ1-1; D not resolved. CDR1 and CDR2 (germline): SGHKS, YYEKEE (reference sequence). V gave up 1 base and J gave up 3 bases, with 7 bases separating them. The CDR3 loop spans 13 amino acids. In nucleotides, the CDR3 is TGTGCCAGCAGCTTGCTCTCGGACACTGAAGCTTTCTTT. This encodes CASSLLSDTEAFF.

The chain recombines TRBV9 with TRBJ2-3; 13 bases are a match to TRBD2. Germline CDR1 is SGDLS and CDR2 is YYNGEE. Trimming cost V 4 bases and J 2 bases; bases outside gene matches: 4. The CDR3 runs to 16 residues. CDR3 protein: CASSPGTSGATDTQYF. CDR3 nucleotide sequence: TGTGCCAGCAGCCCTGGGACTAGCGGGGCCACAGATACGCAGTATTTT.

Concerning this clonotype itself: This CDR3 fails to terminate in the conserved phenylalanine or tryptophan, so it likely reflects a read error. The chain couples TRBV29-1 to TRBJ1-1; TRBD1 matches 8 bases. Germline CDR1 and CDR2: SQVTM and ANQGSEA. V shed 7 bases and J 3 bases; nucleotides not matched to a gene: 7. The CDR3 is 13 amino acids. CDR3 region: CSAGQGEDTEAFL. In DNA form, the CDR3 reads TGCAGCGCAGGACAGGGAGAGGACACTGAAGCTTTCTTG.

This clonotype has a handful of counts. V gene TRBV12-3 or TRBV12-4 combines with J gene TRBJ2-1; D not resolved. The ends were cut back, 5 bases at V and 6 bases at J, with 14 bases in the middle. This CDR3 contains 14 residues. CDR3 region: CASSPATGFNEQFF. CDR3 coding DNA: TGTGCCAGCAGTCCGGCGACTGGTTTCAATGAGCAGTTCTTC.